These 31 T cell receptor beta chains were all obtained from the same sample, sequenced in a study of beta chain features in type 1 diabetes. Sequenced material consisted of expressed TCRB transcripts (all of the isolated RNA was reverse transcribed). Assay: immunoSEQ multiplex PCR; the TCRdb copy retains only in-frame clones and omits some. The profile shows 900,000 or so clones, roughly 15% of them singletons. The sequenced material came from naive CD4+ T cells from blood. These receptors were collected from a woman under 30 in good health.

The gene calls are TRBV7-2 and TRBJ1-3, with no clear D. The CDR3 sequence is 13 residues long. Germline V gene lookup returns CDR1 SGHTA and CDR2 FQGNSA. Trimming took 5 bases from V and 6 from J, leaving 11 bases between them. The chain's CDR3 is CASSQSRENTIYF. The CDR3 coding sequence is TGTGCCAGCAGCCAATCAAGGGAAAACACCATATATTTT.

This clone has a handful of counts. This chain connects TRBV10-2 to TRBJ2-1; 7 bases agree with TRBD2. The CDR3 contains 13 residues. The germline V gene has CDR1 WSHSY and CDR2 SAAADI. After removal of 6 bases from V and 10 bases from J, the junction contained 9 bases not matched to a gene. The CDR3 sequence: CASSSGTISEQFF. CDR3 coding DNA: TGCGCCAGCAGCTCCGGGACTATATCAGAGCAGTTCTTC.

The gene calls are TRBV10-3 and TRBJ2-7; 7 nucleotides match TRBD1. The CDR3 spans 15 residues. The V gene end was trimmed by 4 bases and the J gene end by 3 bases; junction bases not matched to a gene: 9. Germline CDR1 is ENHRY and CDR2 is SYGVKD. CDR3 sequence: CAISGNRGDYYEQYF. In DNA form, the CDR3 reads TGTGCCATCAGTGGTAACAGGGGTGACTACTACGAGCAGTACTTC.

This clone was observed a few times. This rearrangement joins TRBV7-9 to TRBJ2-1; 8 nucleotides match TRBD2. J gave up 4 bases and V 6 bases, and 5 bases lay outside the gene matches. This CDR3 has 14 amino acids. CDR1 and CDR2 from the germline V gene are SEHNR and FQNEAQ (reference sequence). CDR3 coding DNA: TGTGCCAGCAGGGAGCGGGAGTATTACAATGAGCAGTTCTTC. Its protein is CASREREYYNEQFF.

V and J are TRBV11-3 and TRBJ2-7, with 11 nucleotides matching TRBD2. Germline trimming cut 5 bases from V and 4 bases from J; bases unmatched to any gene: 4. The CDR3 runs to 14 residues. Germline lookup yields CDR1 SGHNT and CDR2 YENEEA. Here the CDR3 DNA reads TGTGCCAGCAGCCAAGGGACTAGCGGTTACGAGCAGTACTTC. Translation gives CASSQGTSGYEQYF. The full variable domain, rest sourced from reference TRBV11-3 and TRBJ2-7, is EAGVVQSPRYKIIEKKQPVAFWCNPISGHNTLYWYLQNLGQGPELLIRYENEEAVDDSQLPKDRFSAERLKGVDSTLKIQPAELGDSAVYLCASSQGTSGYEQYFGPGTRLTVT.

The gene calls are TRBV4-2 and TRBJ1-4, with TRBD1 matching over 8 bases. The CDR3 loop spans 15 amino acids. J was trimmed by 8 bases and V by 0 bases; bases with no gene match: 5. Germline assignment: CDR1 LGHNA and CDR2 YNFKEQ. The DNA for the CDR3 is TGTGCCAGCAGCCAAGAAAGGGACAGGAGAGAAAAACTGTTTTTT. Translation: CASSQERDRREKLFF.

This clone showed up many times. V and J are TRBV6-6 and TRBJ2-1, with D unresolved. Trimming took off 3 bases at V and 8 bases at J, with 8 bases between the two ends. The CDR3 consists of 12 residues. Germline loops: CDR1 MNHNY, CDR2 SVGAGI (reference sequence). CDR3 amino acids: CASSYPTDEQFF. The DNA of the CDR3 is TGTGCCAGCAGTTATCCTACGGATGAGCAGTTCTTC.

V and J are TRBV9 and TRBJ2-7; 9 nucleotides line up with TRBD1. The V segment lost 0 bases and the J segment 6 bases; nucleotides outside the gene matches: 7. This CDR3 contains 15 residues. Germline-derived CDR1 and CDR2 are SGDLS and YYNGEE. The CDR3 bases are TGTGCCAGCAGCGTAGTCCGGGACAGGGATGGCGAGCAGTACTTC. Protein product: CASSVVRDRDGEQYF.

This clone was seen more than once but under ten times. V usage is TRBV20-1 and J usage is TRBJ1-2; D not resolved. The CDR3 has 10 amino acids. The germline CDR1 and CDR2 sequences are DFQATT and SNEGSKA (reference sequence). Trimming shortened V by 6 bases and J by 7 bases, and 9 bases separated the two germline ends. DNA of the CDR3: TGCAGTGCCTCGGTTATTGGCTACACCTTC. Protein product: CSASVIGYTF.

The CDR3 nucleotides read TGTGCCAGCAGCTCTCGAGCTAGCGGGAGATCTGGGGCCAACGTCCTGACTTTC. It specifies CASSSRASGRSGANVLTF. The chain recombines TRBV11-2 with TRBJ2-6; TRBD2 aligns across 10 bases. The length of the CDR3 is 18 residues. The junction had 7 bases not matched to a gene; V was cut back by 4 bases and J by 1 base. The germline V gene encodes CDR1 SGHAT and CDR2 FQNNGV.

Written as DNA, the CDR3 is TGTGCCAGCAGTTTCGACAGGGGGCACTACGAGCAGTACTTC. Protein: CASSFDRGHYEQYF. The chain links TRBV6-6 to TRBJ2-7, with 10 bases fitting TRBD1. CDR1 is MNHNY, CDR2 SVGAGI, per germline (reference sequence). V lost 4 bases to trimming and J lost 3 bases; unmatched junction nucleotides: 3. The CDR3 totals 14 residues.

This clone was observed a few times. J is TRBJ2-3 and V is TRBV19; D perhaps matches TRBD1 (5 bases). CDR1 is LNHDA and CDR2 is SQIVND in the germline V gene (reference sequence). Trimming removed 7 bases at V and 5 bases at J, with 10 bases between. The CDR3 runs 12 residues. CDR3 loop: CASMSQGDTQYF. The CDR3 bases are TGTGCCAGTATGTCGCAGGGAGATACGCAGTATTTT.

The CDR3 nucleotides read TGTGCCAGCAGCCCCGGGACTAGCGGGAGTGGCAATGAGCAGTTCTTC. Its translation: CASSPGTSGSGNEQFF. J is TRBJ2-1 and V is TRBV28, with 14 bases lining up with TRBD2. The CDR3 contains 16 residues. Unmatched junction bases numbered 7, after V lost 6 bases and J lost 6 bases. CDR1 is MDHEN and CDR2 is SYDVKM in the germline V gene.

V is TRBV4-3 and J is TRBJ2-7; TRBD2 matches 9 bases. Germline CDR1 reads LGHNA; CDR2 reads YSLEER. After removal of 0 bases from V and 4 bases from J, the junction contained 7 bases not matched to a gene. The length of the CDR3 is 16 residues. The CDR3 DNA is TGCGCCAGCAGCCAAGATAGCGGGAGATCTGATTACGAGCAGTACTTC. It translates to CASSQDSGRSDYEQYF.

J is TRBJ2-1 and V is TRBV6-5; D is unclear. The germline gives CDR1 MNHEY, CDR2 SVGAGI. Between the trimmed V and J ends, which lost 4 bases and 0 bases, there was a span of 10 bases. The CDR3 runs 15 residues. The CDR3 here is CASSSPLFSYNEQFF. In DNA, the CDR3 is TGTGCCAGCAGTTCACCGCTATTCTCCTACAATGAGCAGTTCTTC.

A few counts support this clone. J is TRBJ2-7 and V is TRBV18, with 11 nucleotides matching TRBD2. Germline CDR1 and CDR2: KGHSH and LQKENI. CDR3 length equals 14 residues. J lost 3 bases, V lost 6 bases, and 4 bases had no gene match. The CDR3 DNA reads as TGTGCCAGCTCGCCGACTAGCGGGATCTACGAGCAGTACTTC. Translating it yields CASSPTSGIYEQYF.

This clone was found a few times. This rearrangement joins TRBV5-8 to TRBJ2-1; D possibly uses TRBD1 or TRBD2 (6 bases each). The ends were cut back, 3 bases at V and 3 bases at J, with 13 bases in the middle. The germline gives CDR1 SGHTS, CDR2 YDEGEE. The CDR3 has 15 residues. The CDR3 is CASSWRGSHYNEQFF. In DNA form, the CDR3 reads TGTGCCAGCAGCTGGAGGGGGAGTCACTACAATGAGCAGTTCTTC.

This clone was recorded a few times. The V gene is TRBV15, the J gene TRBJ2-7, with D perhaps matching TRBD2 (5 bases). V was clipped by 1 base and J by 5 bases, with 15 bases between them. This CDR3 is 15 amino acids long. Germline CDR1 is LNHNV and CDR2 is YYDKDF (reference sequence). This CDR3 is CATSRARGYVDEQYF. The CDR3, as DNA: TGTGCCACCAGCAGAGCACGGGGATACGTGGACGAGCAGTACTTC.

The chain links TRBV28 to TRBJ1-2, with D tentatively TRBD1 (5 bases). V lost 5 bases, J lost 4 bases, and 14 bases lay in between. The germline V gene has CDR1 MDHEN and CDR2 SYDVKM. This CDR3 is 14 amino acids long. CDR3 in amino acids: CASSPQGYSYGYTF. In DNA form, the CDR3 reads TGTGCCAGCAGTCCTCAGGGTTACTCCTATGGCTACACCTTC.

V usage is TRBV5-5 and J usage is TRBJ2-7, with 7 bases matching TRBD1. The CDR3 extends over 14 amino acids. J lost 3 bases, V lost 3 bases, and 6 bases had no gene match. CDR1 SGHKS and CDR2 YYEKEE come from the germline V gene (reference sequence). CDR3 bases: TGTGCCAGCAGCTCGACAGGGTCGAACTACGAGCAGTACTTC. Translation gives CASSSTGSNYEQYF.

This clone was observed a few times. CDR3 sequence reads: CASSQEPNSWYEQYF. CDR3 DNA: TGTGCCAGCAGCCAAGAGCCAAACTCATGGTACGAGCAGTACTTC. The chain uses TRBV4-2 and TRBJ2-7, with D hard to call. The CDR3 totals 15 residues. The ends were cut back, 0 bases at V and 4 bases at J, with 13 bases in the middle. Germline CDR1 LGHNA, CDR2 YNFKEQ.

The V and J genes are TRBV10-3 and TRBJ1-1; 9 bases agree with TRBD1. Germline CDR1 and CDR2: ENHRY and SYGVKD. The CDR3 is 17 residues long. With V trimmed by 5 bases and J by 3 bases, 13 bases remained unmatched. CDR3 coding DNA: TGTGCCATCAGTTCCTCGCCGGGACAGGGTCGTCACACTGAAGCTTTCTTT. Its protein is CAISSSPGQGRHTEAFF.

DNA of the CDR3: TGCGCCAGCAGCCAAGTAGGGCTAGCGGGAGAAGATGAGCAGTTCTTC. Its protein is CASSQVGLAGEDEQFF. The chain uses TRBV4-3 and TRBJ2-1, with TRBD2 matching over 10 bases. In germline, CDR1 is LGHNA, CDR2 YSLEER. CDR3 size: 16 residues. The J segment lost 8 bases and the V segment lost 1 base, leaving 8 bases of the junction unmatched.

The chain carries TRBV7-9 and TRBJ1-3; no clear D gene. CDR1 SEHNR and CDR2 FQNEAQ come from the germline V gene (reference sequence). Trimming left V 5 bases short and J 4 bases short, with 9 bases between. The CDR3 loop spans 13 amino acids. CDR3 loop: CASSPDPGNTIYF. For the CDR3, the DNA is TGTGCCAGCAGCCCAGACCCAGGAAACACCATATATTTT.

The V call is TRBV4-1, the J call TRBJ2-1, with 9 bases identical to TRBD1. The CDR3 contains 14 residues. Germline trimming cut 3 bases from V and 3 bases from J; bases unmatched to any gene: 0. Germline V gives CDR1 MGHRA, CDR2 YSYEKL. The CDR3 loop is CASSQTGGYNEQFF. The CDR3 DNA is TGCGCCAGCAGCCAGACAGGGGGCTACAATGAGCAGTTCTTC.

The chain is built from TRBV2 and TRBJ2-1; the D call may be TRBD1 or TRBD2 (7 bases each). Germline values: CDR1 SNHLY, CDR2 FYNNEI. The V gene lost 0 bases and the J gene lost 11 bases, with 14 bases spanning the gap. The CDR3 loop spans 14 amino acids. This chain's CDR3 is CASSEAGRGQKQFF. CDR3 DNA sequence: TGTGCCAGCAGTGAAGCAGGGAGGGGACAGAAGCAGTTCTTC.

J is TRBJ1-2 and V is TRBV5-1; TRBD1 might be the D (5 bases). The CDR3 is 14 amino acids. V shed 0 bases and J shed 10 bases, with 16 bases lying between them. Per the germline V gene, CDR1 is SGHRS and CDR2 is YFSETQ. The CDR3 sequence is CASSLAGADPAYTF. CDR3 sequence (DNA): TGCGCCAGCAGCTTGGCCGGGGCAGATCCGGCCTACACCTTC.

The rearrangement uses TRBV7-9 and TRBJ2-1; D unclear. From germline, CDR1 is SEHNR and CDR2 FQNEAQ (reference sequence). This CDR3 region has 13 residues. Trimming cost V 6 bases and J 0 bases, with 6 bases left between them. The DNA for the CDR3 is TGTGCCAGCAGGCCTAGCTCCTACAATGAGCAGTTCTTC. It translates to CASRPSSYNEQFF. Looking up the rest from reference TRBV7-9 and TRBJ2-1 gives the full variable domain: DTGVSQNPRHKITKRGQNVTFRCDPISEHNRLYWYRQTLGQGPEFLTYFQNEAQLEKSRLLSDRFSAERPKGSFSTLEIQRTEQGDSAMYLCASRPSSYNEQFFGPGTRLTVL.

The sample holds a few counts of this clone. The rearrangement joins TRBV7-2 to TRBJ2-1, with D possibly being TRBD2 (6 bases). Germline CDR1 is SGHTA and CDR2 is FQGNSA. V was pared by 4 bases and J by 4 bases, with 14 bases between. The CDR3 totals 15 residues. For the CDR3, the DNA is TGTGCCAGCAGCTCGGGGGTCCACCGTTACAATGAGCAGTTCTTC. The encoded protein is CASSSGVHRYNEQFF.

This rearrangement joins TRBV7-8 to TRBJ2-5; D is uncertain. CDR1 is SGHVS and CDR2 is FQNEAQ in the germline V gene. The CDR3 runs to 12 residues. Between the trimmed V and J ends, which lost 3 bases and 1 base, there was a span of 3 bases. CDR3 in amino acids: CASSFSQETQYF. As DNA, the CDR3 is TGTGCCAGCAGCTTCAGCCAAGAGACCCAGTACTTC.

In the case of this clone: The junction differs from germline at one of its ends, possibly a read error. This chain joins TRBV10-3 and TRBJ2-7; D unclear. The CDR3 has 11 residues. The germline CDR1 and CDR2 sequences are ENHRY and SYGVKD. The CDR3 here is CAISDHYGQYF. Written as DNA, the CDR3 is TGTGCCATCAGTGACCATTACGGGCAGTACTTC.